Shown below are 9 T cell receptor beta chains from a single sample sequenced in a study of post-analysis software for immune sequencing data. Unique molecular identifiers featured in each of the TCR beta cDNA libraries. TCRdb itself ran the PCR reads through MiXCR, one entry per CDR3 protein. The profile shows around 770,000 distinct CDR3 sequences, approximately 44% of them singletons. Antigens for these TCRs are unknown. The study, taken as a whole, reports: Five or six TRBV segments, TRBV5-6, TRBV5-1 and TRBV20-1 among them, were found more frequent in patients than controls.

Material: blood. These receptors all stem from a girl aged 5-17 years with multiple sclerosis.

The chain joins TRBV12-3 or TRBV12-4 to TRBJ1-2, with no clear D. This CDR3 is built from 12 residues. V was pared by 6 bases and J by 4 bases, with 9 bases between. The CDR3 coding sequence is TGTGCCAGCAGCGGACTCCTCTATGGCTACACCTTC. Translation: CASSGLLYGYTF.

V is TRBV7-9 and J is TRBJ2-1; 10 bases map to TRBD2. Trimming cost V 0 bases and J 8 bases; bases outside gene matches: 4. This CDR3 region has 15 residues. CDR1 SEHNR and CDR2 FQNEAQ come from the germline V gene (reference sequence). CDR3 coding DNA: TGTGCCAGCAGCTTAGCAGCGGGAGGGCCGGATGAGCAGTTCTTC. Protein product: CASSLAAGGPDEQFF.

In its sample, this clonotype was seen a few times. This sequence joins TRBV6-5 and TRBJ2-7; 8 positions agree with TRBD2. The germline V gene encodes CDR1 MNHEY and CDR2 SVGAGI. The CDR3 extends over 14 amino acids. Germline trimming cut 2 bases from V and 10 bases from J; bases unmatched to any gene: 10. CDR3 amino acids: CASSYGDSGISQYF. The CDR3 DNA reads as TGTGCCAGCAGTTACGGGGATAGCGGGATTTCCCAGTACTTC.

The chain recombines TRBV7-3 with TRBJ2-1; 13 bases are shared with TRBD2. From germline, CDR1 is SGHTA and CDR2 FQGTGA. V shed 2 bases, J shed 0 bases, and the junction held 10 bases outside the gene matches. This CDR3 contains 20 residues. CDR3 in DNA: TGTGCCAGCAGCTTACGCCTACTAGCGGGAGGGCCGGCCTCCTACAATGAGCAGTTCTTC. This translates into CASSLRLLAGGPASYNEQFF.

The rearrangement links TRBV5-1 to TRBJ2-1; D perhaps matches TRBD1 (6 bases). The CDR3 totals 14 residues. Deletions cut 3 bases from V and 12 bases from J, with 19 bases between. Germline assignment: CDR1 SGHRS and CDR2 YFSETQ. In DNA, the CDR3 is TGCGCCAGCAGCTCCTATAAACGGGACATGTCGCAGTTCTTC. This encodes CASSSYKRDMSQFF.

This clonotype was observed a few times. This chain joins TRBV29-1 and TRBJ1-2; D is unclear. The CDR3 totals 13 residues. Germline V gene lookup returns CDR1 SQVTM and CDR2 ANQGSEA. Trimming cost V 0 bases and J 8 bases, with 13 bases left between them. DNA for the CDR3: TGCAGCGTTGAAGACCGCCGATCCCGGGGCTACACCTTC. Amino acids: CSVEDRRSRGYTF.

The chain is built from TRBV24-1 and TRBJ2-1; D not certain. The CDR3 totals 10 residues. With 8 bases removed from V and 4 bases from J, the gap between germline ends came to 2 bases. Germline V lookup: CDR1 KGHDR, CDR2 SFDVKD. Here the CDR3 DNA reads TGTGCCACCATGTACAATGAGCAGTTCTTC. Encoded protein: CATMYNEQFF.

This clonotype has a count of ten or more. The CDR3 spells CASSYNNEQFF. CDR3 nucleotide sequence: TGTGCCAGCAGCTATAACAATGAGCAGTTCTTC. The rearrangement links TRBV7-3 to TRBJ2-1; no reliable D call. CDR1 is SGHTA and CDR2 is FQGTGA in the germline V gene. This CDR3 spans 11 amino acids. The V end was cut by 4 bases, the J end by 5 bases, with 3 bases between.

V usage is TRBV6-5 and J usage is TRBJ2-1, with 8 bases aligning to TRBD2. This CDR3 is 15 amino acids long. The germline V gene encodes CDR1 MNHEY and CDR2 SVGAGI. V dropped 5 bases and J dropped 7; count of bases not matched to a gene: 10. The DNA of the CDR3 is TGTGCCAGCAGTCGCGAAGCGGGAGCGGCTAATGAGCAGTTCTTC. Translation gives CASSREAGAANEQFF.